A single sample is the source of the 2 T cell receptor beta chains below, sequenced in a study of T cells in Graves' hyperthyroidism and ophthalmopathy. RNA transcripts were the template for amplifying TCR beta CDR3 regions. TCR CDR3 underwent first-round RT-PCR with the HTBI primer set. From the multiplex PCR reads, TCRdb called clonotypes with MiXCR, one entry per CDR3 protein. The sample gives 560,000 or so distinct CDR3 sequences, under 60% of which show up once; just over 8% is in the top ten. The specimen was peripheral blood or thyroid tissue (not recorded which). Receptor source: a woman aged 18-35 years with Graves' hyperthyroidism.

The chain combines TRBV29-1 with TRBJ1-2, with 8 bases that match TRBD1. Trimming at V came to 5 bases and at J to 6 bases, leaving 8 bases not matched to a gene. The CDR3 extends over 13 amino acids. Germline assignment: CDR1 SQVTM and CDR2 ANQGSEA. The CDR3, as DNA: TGCAGCGTTCATGGGACAGGCCTAGATGGCTACACCTTC. As protein: CSVHGTGLDGYTF.

This clonotype was counted ten times or more. CDR3 sequence reads: CSVSGGLANTGELFF. The CDR3 nucleotides read TGCAGCGTCTCAGGGGGCCTCGCGAACACCGGGGAGCTGTTTTTT. The gene calls are TRBV29-1 and TRBJ2-2; TRBD1 aligns across 8 bases. The germline gives CDR1 SQVTM, CDR2 ANQGSEA. The V gene end was trimmed by 6 bases and the J gene end by 0 bases; junction bases not matched to a gene: 6. The CDR3 totals 15 residues.